This is a list of T cell receptor beta chains from one sample in a study of persistence of HIV-infected CD4 T cells. Antigens for these TCRs are unknown. Repertoires were generated with immunoSEQ multiplex PCR, while TCRdb's copy carries only in-frame clones and drops some. The data contain roughly 34,000 clones, about 80% of them singletons. The specimen was CD4+ T cells sorted from PBMCs after roughly 18-hour stimulation, collected from a patient who received antiretroviral therapy. All receptors come from an adult woman with HIV who was CMV-seropositive. Both conserved end residues are part of each CDR3. D genes are given only for firm matches. A row's size may be missing; if present it is once, few, many or a size class.

clone_size d_call j_call v_call cdr3_nt cdr3_aa
. . TRBJ1-1 TRBV28 TGTGCCAGCAGTGACAGGTATGGTTCGCTTCGAGCTTTCTTT CASSDRYGSLRAFF
. . TRBJ1-3 TRBV5-1 TGCGCCAGCAGCTTGGAGGACAGACCCTCTGGAAACACCATATATTTT CASSLEDRPSGNTIYF
few . TRBJ2-5 TRBV21-1 TGTGCCAGCAGCTCTCCCCAGGGGAGGGGAAAGACCCAGTACTTC CASSSPQGRGKTQYF
. . TRBJ1-2 TRBV19 TGTGCCAGTAGTATAGATCGTACAGGATACTATGGCTACACCTTC CASSIDRTGYYGYTF
. TRBD2 TRBJ2-4 TRBV7-2 TGTGCCAGCAGCTTAGGTATGGCGGGAGGCGGCAAAAACATTCAGTACTTC CASSLGMAGGGKNIQYF
. TRBD1 TRBJ1-5 TRBV28 TGTGCCAGCAGGCAGGGGGCCTGGGGCAATCAGCCCCAGCATTTT CASRQGAWGNQPQHF
. . TRBJ2-4 TRBV21-1 TGTGCCAGCAGCAACTTTCCTCTAGCCAAAAACATTCAGTACTTC CASSNFPLAKNIQYF
. . TRBJ2-1 TRBV7-9 TGTGCCAGCAGTTCACCAAGGGTGCGCTACAATGAGCAGTTCTTC CASSSPRVRYNEQFF
. . TRBJ1-5 TRBV6-2/TRBV6-3 TGTGCCAGCAGCCGGAGAGTCAATCAGCCCCAGCATTTT CASSRRVNQPQHF
. TRBD1 TRBJ2-7 TRBV29-1 TGCAGCGTTGCCAGGGGGACCTACGAGCAGTACTTC CSVARGTYEQYF
. . TRBJ2-5 TRBV6-4 TGTGCCAGTCACAGACTCCCACAAGAGACCCAGTACTTC CASHRLPQETQYF
. . TRBJ1-1 TRBV7-2 TGTGCCAGCAGCTTACAGGAGAACACTGAAGCTTTCTTT CASSLQENTEAFF
. . TRBJ2-7 TRBV18 TGTGCCAGCTCACTAAGACAGGACTTGGGGGAGCAGTACTTC CASSLRQDLGEQYF
. . TRBJ2-7 TRBV28 TGTGCCAGCAGTTTGGCAGGGAGCTCCTACGAGCAGTACTTC CASSLAGSSYEQYF
few . TRBJ1-3 TRBV29-1 TGCAGCGTTGACGTGGCTGGGGGCTCTGGAAACACCATATATTTT CSVDVAGGSGNTIYF
. TRBD1 TRBJ1-2 TRBV12-5 TGTGCTAGTGGCCCCGCTGAGGGGGCAGTCTATGGCTACACCTTC CASGPAEGAVYGYTF
. . TRBJ1-1 TRBV12-3/TRBV12-4 TGTGCCAGCAGTTTGAAGGCCAACACTGAAGCTTTCTTT CASSLKANTEAFF
. TRBD1 TRBJ1-5 TRBV6-5 TGTGCCAGCAGACAGGGGACAGTTAGCAATCAGCCCCAGCATTTT CASRQGTVSNQPQHF
few TRBD1 TRBJ1-4 TRBV6-5 TGTGCCAGCAGCCATAAGACAGGGGACCTTGAAAAACTGTTTTTT CASSHKTGDLEKLFF
. TRBD1 TRBJ2-1 TRBV9 TGTGCCAGCAGCGCTAGGACAGGGACTGAGCAGTTCTTC CASSARTGTEQFF
. TRBD2 TRBJ2-1 TRBV6-5 TGTGCCAGCAGTTCGGGACTAGCGGGAGAGGATGAGCAGTTCTTC CASSSGLAGEDEQFF
. . TRBJ2-2 TRBV9 TGTGCCAGCAGCGTAGTAAGTCAGAGCGGGGAGCTGTTTTTT CASSVVSQSGELFF
once . TRBJ1-2 TRBV9 TGTGCCAGCAGCGCCAACCGGGACCCTAGCTATGGCTACACCTTC CASSANRDPSYGYTF
. . TRBJ2-5 TRBV5-6 TGTGCCAGCAGCTTGACGGGACTTTATGGGGAGACCCAGTACTTC CASSLTGLYGETQYF
. . TRBJ1-1 TRBV5-5 TGTGCCAGCACCCGAGGTTCGGGCACTGAAGCTTTCTTT CASTRGSGTEAFF
. . TRBJ1-1 TRBV12-3/TRBV12-4 TGTGCCAGCAGTTACGGGGGGGGCACTGAAGCTTTCTTT CASSYGGGTEAFF
. . TRBJ1-2 TRBV19 TGTGCCAGTAGTATAGATGGGCGGCAGGGAAATGGCTACACCTTC CASSIDGRQGNGYTF
. . TRBJ1-1 TRBV24-1 TGTGCCACCAGTGATTTTGGGTTTAAAGCTTTCTTT CATSDFGFKAFF
. . TRBJ2-3 TRBV7-3 TGTGCCAGCAGCTTATCTCCCGATACGCAGTATTTT CASSLSPDTQYF
. TRBD1 TRBJ2-1 TRBV19 TGTGCCAGTACCTTGGGACAGGGGGCGTGGAATGAGCAGTTCTTC CASTLGQGAWNEQFF
. TRBD2 TRBJ2-3 TRBV14 TGTGCCAACGCTAGGGGAGCGGGGGGCACAGATACGCAGTATTTT CANARGAGGTDTQYF
. . TRBJ2-4 TRBV24-1 TGTGCCACCAGTAGGGGAGAGAACATTCAGTACTTC CATSRGENIQYF
. . TRBJ1-2 TRBV10-2 TGCGCCAGCAGTGGAGACTATGGCTACACCTTC CASSGDYGYTF
. . TRBJ1-1 TRBV3-1/TRBV3-2 TGTGCCAGCAGCCTCGGGGGAGTGAACACTGAAGCTTTCTTT CASSLGGVNTEAFF
. . TRBJ1-6 TRBV5-1 TGCGCCAGCAGCTTAAGCGGGCCTGCGTCCCTCAATTCACCCCTCCACTTT CASSLSGPASLNSPLHF
. . TRBJ1-4 TRBV28 TGTGCCACCTCGGGGGCAGCTAATGAAAAACTGTTTTTT CATSGAANEKLFF
. . TRBJ1-6 TRBV5-1 TGCGCCAGCAGCTTGGGCAGGCTTGGGCTTAATTCACCCCTCCACTTT CASSLGRLGLNSPLHF
few . TRBJ2-5 TRBV18 TGTGCCAGCTCACCCAACCAAGAGACCCAGTACTTC CASSPNQETQYF
. . TRBJ2-1 TRBV3-1/TRBV3-2 TGTGCCAGCAGCCCCTCCGAGTACAATGAGCAGTTCTTC CASSPSEYNEQFF
. . TRBJ1-5 TRBV19 TGTGCCAGTAGTGACTGGGTTTACGGGGGAGGGCAGCCCCAGCATTTT CASSDWVYGGGQPQHF
. . TRBJ2-1 TRBV11-1 TGTGCCAGCAGCTTAGGGGGAGGGGGGTTTAATGAGCAGTTCTTC CASSLGGGGFNEQFF
. . TRBJ2-6 TRBV19 TGTGCCAGTAGTATAGTGGCAGCAGGGGCCAACGTCCTGACTTTC CASSIVAAGANVLTF
. . TRBJ1-5 TRBV5-1 TGCGCCAGCAGCTTGGATGGACGCAATCAGCCCCAGCATTTT CASSLDGRNQPQHF
. . TRBJ1-1 TRBV29-1 TGCAGCTATCGGGGTACCCTGAACACTGAAGCTTTCTTT CSYRGTLNTEAFF
. TRBD1 TRBJ2-7 TRBV14 TGTGCCAGCAGCGCTAGGACAGGGTGGTCCTACGAGCAGTACTTC CASSARTGWSYEQYF
. . TRBJ1-1 TRBV6-2/TRBV6-3 TGTGCCAGCAGTATTGTAACTGAAGCTTTCTTT CASSIVTEAFF
once TRBD1 TRBJ1-3 TRBV7-2 TGTGCCAGCAGCCAACAGGGGGCCGGGAACACCATATATTTT CASSQQGAGNTIYF
. . TRBJ1-1 TRBV29-1 TGCAGCGTTGAAGATCGTCAGGGGAACACTGAAGCTTTCTTT CSVEDRQGNTEAFF
. . TRBJ1-5 TRBV6-2/TRBV6-3 TGTGCCAGCAGTTACCCCAAAGTACCTAGCAATCAGCCCCAGCATTTT CASSYPKVPSNQPQHF
few . TRBJ2-7 TRBV28 TGTGCCAGCAGTAACAAGGGACGCTCCTACGAGCAGTACTTC CASSNKGRSYEQYF
. TRBD2 TRBJ2-7 TRBV6-2/TRBV6-3 TGTGCCAGCAGTTCCCTCGGGGGAAGCGGGACTCTCTACGAGCAGTACTTC CASSSLGGSGTLYEQYF
few TRBD1 TRBJ1-1 TRBV5-5 TGTGCCAGCAGCCCCCCGACAGGGATGAACACTGAAGCTTTCTTT CASSPPTGMNTEAFF
. TRBD1 TRBJ2-1 TRBV6-1 TGTGCCAGCAGGGGGACAGGGTCCTACAATGAGCAGTTCTTC CASRGTGSYNEQFF
once TRBD1 TRBJ1-2 TRBV25-1 TGTGCCAGCAGTGCCGGGAGGACAGGGGGCATTGGCTACACCTTC CASSAGRTGGIGYTF
. . TRBJ2-7 TRBV12-3/TRBV12-4 TGTGCCAGCAGTTTAGCGGGGTACGAGCAGTACTTC CASSLAGYEQYF